The clone carrying this T cell receptor (beta chain) was counted many times. Its target is unknown. Constant-region reverse primers amplified full-length variable regions, followed by semi-nested Nested Universal Primer A PCR. TCRdb re-called the 5' RACE reads with MiXCR, one entry per CDR3 protein. The sample contains 55,000 to 75,000 distinct CDR3 sequences, 30% of which appear only once. Naive CD4+ T cells were purified with Tregs depleted by CD25. Whole-study findings and limits: Tumor memory CD4+ T cell TCR gene usage clustered with blood and lymph node memory CD4+ cells and lymph node naive CD4+ cells.

The source of this sequence is a female donor with breast cancer. The sequenced sample consisted of tumor-infiltrating naive CD4+ T cells sorted from the breast tumor. Indicated subset: naive CD4+ T cells, CD4+CD45RA+CD25-.

CDR3 DNA sequence: TGCGCCAGCAGCTTGGATCAGGGATCCTACAATGAGCAGTTCTTC. Its translation: CASSLDQGSYNEQFF. V gene TRBV5-1 combines with J gene TRBJ2-1; weak D call: TRBD1 (5 bases). This CDR3 has 15 amino acids. V was trimmed by 0 bases and J by 1 base, leaving 8 bases between them. Germline-derived CDR1 and CDR2 are SGHRS and YFSETQ.